This T cell receptor (beta chain) was found in a study of cytomegalovirus exposure and HLA in healthy donors. Study-level results: Immune exposure was documented only through CMV serostatus.

Trimming removed 5 bases from V and 4 bases from J, with 14 bases in between. The CDR3 contains 15 residues. Germline V lookup: CDR1 SEHNR, CDR2 FQNEAQ (reference sequence). Amplification used 60 Vbeta primers and 13 Jbeta primers. The assay was immunoSEQ multiplex PCR, and TCRdb's table has in-frame clones only and misses some. The sample records about 160,000 clones, 79% being singletons. This clone showed up just once. The antigen is unknown. The receptor comes from a man in his forties in good health and CMV-seronegative. Sequencing was done on a sample of PBMCs. The V and J genes are TRBV7-9 and TRBJ2-2; the D gene is possibly TRBD1 (6 bases). CDR3 bases: TGTGCCAGCAGCACCGGGACACAGATCACCGGGGAGCTGTTTTTT. Protein product: CASSTGTQITGELFF.